A selection of T cell receptor beta chains follows, all from one sample in a study of cytotoxic CD8 clonotypes in ibrutinib-treated CLL. Measured with immunoSEQ multiplex PCR; TCRdb has only the in-frame clones, and not every one. The table has 20,000 to 25,000 clones, roughly 74% seen once. Sequenced here: PBMCs, sampled after 12 months of ibrutinib treatment. These TCRs come from a human donor with chronic lymphocytic leukemia. Each CDR3 is given with its conserved first and last residue.

TRBJ2-5 TRBV5-4 CASSPRGGAAAETQYF
TRBJ1-1 TRBV5-1 CASSGGGPGVAEAFF
TRBJ2-7 TRBV11-2 CASRRIGRYEQYF
TRBJ2-1 TRBV30 CAWTAQRGGANEQFF
TRBJ1-6 TRBV7-9 CASSRQGDSPLHF
TRBJ2-3 TRBV9 CASSPLAGGPGTQYF
TRBJ2-3 TRBV9 CASSARQGGRTDTQYF
TRBJ1-2 TRBV2 CASSEETGYYGYTF
TRBJ1-1 TRBV7-6 CASSLSKNTEAFF
TRBJ2-5 TRBV16 CASSQWGDLQETQYF
TRBJ2-3 TRBV27 CASSSFTDTQYF
TRBJ1-1 TRBV6-1 CASSEAPPVTEAFF
TRBJ2-1 TRBV6-5 CASSGNNEQFF
TRBJ2-1 TRBV19 CASSLAGGGEQFF
TRBJ1-5 TRBV7-9 CASSLVKGGGNQPQHF
TRBJ1-2 TRBV7-9 CASLWPLGVSYGYTF
TRBJ2-5 TRBV2 CASNPRGGAQETQYF
TRBJ2-7 TRBV19 CASSTRTPLYEQYF
TRBJ1-2 TRBV9 CASSVASQGGYGYTF
TRBJ2-1 TRBV11-3 CASSLGAGTGFYNEQFF
TRBJ1-1 TRBV2 CASRSQGHANTEAFF
TRBJ2-3 TRBV28 CASSAIGTSDTDTQYF
TRBJ2-2 TRBV28 CASKEGGAGGELFF
TRBJ1-1 TRBV6-4 CASAVEVNTEAFF
TRBJ1-1 TRBV5-1 CASSSGTGVINTEAFF